This T cell receptor beta chain derives from a study of tissue T cells after allogeneic stem cell transplantation. Study-wide results and caveats: Only a limited share of tissue TCRs appeared in blood or spleen.

Trimming removed 5 bases from V and 6 bases from J, with 10 bases in between. The CDR3 loop spans 11 amino acids. Germline values: CDR1 SQVTM, CDR2 ANQGSEA. About this clone: Antigen specificity is unknown.

Data came from immunoSEQ multiplex PCR; TCRdb stores just in-frame clones and leaves some out. The table shows under 2,000 clones, with about 72% occurring only once. Retrospectively chosen non-transplant comparators had other cancers and at least five gastrointestinal samples, without known gastrointestinal disease. Autopsy tissues included GI tract, liver, skin and lymphoid organs. Here the sequenced sample was tissue from the stomach, taken at autopsy. The sequence came from a female donor at least 60 years old with lung cancer. The rearrangement links TRBV29-1 to TRBJ1-1; unclear D gene. The CDR3 DNA is TGCAGCGTTAGGAGAGAAGCTGAAGCTTTCTTT. It translates to CSVRREAEAFF.